Below, one T cell receptor beta chain is given with its context. This record comes from a study of blood T cell repertoires in COVID-19. Turning to the study itself: Acute-phase and convalescent COVID-19 samples originated in the United States, Italy and Spain. Nucleic acid was either cDNA or gDNA, and it came from T cells, B-cell-depleted T cells, or PBMCs.

Original data processing: Amplification with reference gene primers provided the estimates of nucleated cell counts. Clones were read by immunoSEQ multiplex PCR, and TCRdb kept only the in-frame ones, dropping some. Clone size and V and J calls were adopted from that table, with D and trimming inferred from the DNA. The sample holds about 59,000 clones; over 70% are singletons and the top ten take 3.2%. CDR1 and CDR2 from the germline V gene are SGHTS and YDEGEE. CDR3 length: 17 residues. The V and J ends lost 2 bases and 2 bases, in that order; junction bases with no gene match: 10. The sample comprised peripheral blood. The chain joins TRBV5-8 to TRBJ2-3, with 8 bases identical to TRBD2. The TCR originated in a man aged 55 to 70 with acute or convalescent COVID-19. The CDR3 reads CASSLWSGGTYTDTQYF. CDR3 sequence (DNA): TGTGCCAGCAGCTTATGGAGCGGGGGAACCTACACAGATACGCAGTATTTT.